Following are 15 T cell receptor beta chains from one sample sequenced in a study of Ad26.COV2.S vaccination and SARS-CoV-2 variants. The treatment: roughly 18 received Ad26.COV2.S at low or high dose, single or two shots; about 5 received placebo; per-sample allocation not given. Each sample was drawn 63 days after the first injection (of vaccine or placebo). Profiling relied on immunoSEQ multiplex PCR, and the TCRdb table lists in-frame clones only, not all of them. The data show about 480,000 clones, approximately 88% seen once. Sequencing used peripheral blood, obtained in a trial of Ad26.COV2.S vaccine versus placebo. These receptors all come from a person aged 18-65 years who received the Ad26.COV2.S COVID-19 vaccine or a placebo.

The chain links TRBV5-5 to TRBJ1-1; possibly TRBD1 for D (5 bases). There are 14 residues in the CDR3. Germline V gene data show CDR1 as SGHKS and CDR2 as YYEKEE (reference sequence). V lost 3 bases and J lost 0, with 9 bases in between. CDR3 coding DNA: TGTGCCAGCAGCTGGGACGGGTTGAACACTGAAGCTTTCTTT. Its protein is CASSWDGLNTEAFF. The whole variable domain, filled in from reference TRBV5-5 and TRBJ1-1, reads DAGVTQSPTHLIKTRGQQVTLRCSPISGHKSVSWYQQVLGQGPQFIFQYYEKEERGRGNFPDRFSARQFPNYSSELNVNALLLGDSALYLCASSWDGLNTEAFFGQGTRLTVV.

The rearrangement joins TRBV5-6 to TRBJ2-3, with TRBD1 matching 7 bases. V shed 3 bases, J shed 7 bases, and the junction held 5 bases outside the gene matches. Germline CDR1 is SGHDT and CDR2 is YYEEEE. The CDR3 has 13 residues. The CDR3 spells CASSWTTGNTQYF. As DNA, the CDR3 is TGTGCCAGCAGCTGGACGACAGGGAATACGCAGTATTTT.

There are a few counts of this clone. V is TRBV15 and J is TRBJ1-2; D remains unclear. The CDR3 consists of 13 residues. V gave up 5 bases and J gave up 8 bases, with 15 bases separating them. Germline V lookup: CDR1 LNHNV, CDR2 YYDKDF (reference sequence). This CDR3 is CATSLNGGGGYTF. DNA of the CDR3: TGTGCCACCAGCCTTAACGGAGGTGGCGGCTACACCTTC.

As regards this clone: Other DNA sequences in the sample encode the same CDR3. The chain uses TRBV30 and TRBJ2-1; no clear D. The CDR3 length is 13 residues. Germline loops: CDR1 GTSNPN, CDR2 SVGIG (reference sequence). V lost 1 base and J lost 0, with 4 bases in between. CDR3 region: CAWSESSYNEQFF. CDR3 bases: TGTGCCTGGAGTGAGAGCTCCTACAATGAGCAGTTCTTC.

A note on this clone: Other DNA sequences in the same sample also yield this CDR3. In DNA, the CDR3 is TGCGCCAGCAGCTTGGCCGGGGGAACCTACGAGCAGTACTTC. Amino acid sequence: CASSLAGGTYEQYF. This chain uses TRBV5-1 with TRBJ2-7, with D perhaps TRBD2 (6 bases). The V gene lost 0 bases and the J gene lost 2 bases, with 9 bases spanning the gap. This CDR3 is built from 14 residues. In germline, CDR1 is SGHRS, CDR2 YFSETQ.

The chain couples TRBV5-1 to TRBJ2-2; unclear D gene. CDR3 length: 15 residues. Germline lookup yields CDR1 SGHRS and CDR2 YFSETQ. Trimming left V 0 bases short and J 4 bases short, with 10 bases between. CDR3 sequence (DNA): TGCGCCAGCAGCTTGGAGAGTGTTTCCACCGGGGAGCTGTTTTTT. This translates into CASSLESVSTGELFF.

The chain recombines TRBV30 with TRBJ2-2, with D perhaps matching TRBD1 (6 bases). The germline V gene has CDR1 GTSNPN and CDR2 SVGIG (reference sequence). The CDR3 sequence is 15 residues long. V gave up 3 bases and J gave up 2 bases, with 13 bases separating them. The CDR3 is CAWRRDIGNTGELFF. The CDR3 region has the DNA TGTGCCTGGAGAAGGGACATAGGAAACACCGGGGAGCTGTTTTTT.

This chain uses TRBV7-6 with TRBJ1-1, with D possibly being TRBD1 (6 bases). This CDR3 spans 16 amino acids. Germline CDR1 reads SGHVS; CDR2 reads FNYEAQ. V was pared by 4 bases and J by 0 bases, with 15 bases between. The CDR3 nucleotides read TGTGCCAGCAGCTCTAAGAGGACAGTAATGAACACTGAAGCTTTCTTT. Translated, it gives CASSSKRTVMNTEAFF. Using reference TRBV7-6 and TRBJ1-1 for the parts outside the CDR3, the full variable domain is GAGVSQSPRYKVTKRGQDVALRCDPISGHVSLYWYRQALGQGPEFLTYFNYEAQQDKSGLPNDRFSAERPEGSISTLTIQRTEQRDSAMYRCASSSKRTVMNTEAFFGQGTRLTVV.

The table lists this clone with a count of one. This chain joins TRBV7-8 and TRBJ2-5; the D gene is possibly TRBD2 (5 bases). The CDR3 consists of 14 residues. CDR1 SGHVS and CDR2 FQNEAQ come from the germline V gene. The V and J ends lost 2 bases and 2 bases respectively, with 9 bases between them. The CDR3 sequence: CASSLWRGQETQYF. Written as DNA, the CDR3 is TGTGCCAGCAGCTTATGGCGCGGGCAAGAGACCCAGTACTTC.

The chain joins TRBV7-2 to TRBJ2-1; D is undetermined. There are 14 residues in the CDR3. Trimming took 1 base from V and 10 from J, leaving 14 bases between them. Germline V gives CDR1 SGHTA, CDR2 FQGNSA. Here the CDR3 DNA reads TGTGCCAGCAGCTTAGGGGTATTAGTTAGCGAGCAGTTCTTC. Translation: CASSLGVLVSEQFF.

The chain links TRBV7-9 to TRBJ2-7; D possibly uses TRBD1 or TRBD2 (5 bases each). V lost 2 bases to trimming and J lost 6 bases, with 8 bases between them. The germline V gene has CDR1 SEHNR and CDR2 FQNEAQ (reference sequence). The CDR3 extends over 12 amino acids. DNA for the CDR3: TGTGCCAGCAGCTTACCGAGGGGCGAGCAGTACTTC. Encoded protein: CASSLPRGEQYF.

The V gene is TRBV3-1 (or the pseudogene TRBV3-2), the J gene TRBJ1-1, with D unresolved. Germline values: CDR1 LGHDT, CDR2 YNNKEL (reference sequence). CDR3 size: 11 residues. Trimming shortened V by 1 base and J by 10 bases, and 7 bases separated the two germline ends. The CDR3 protein is CASSQGGIAFF. In DNA form, the CDR3 reads TGTGCCAGCAGCCAAGGGGGTATAGCTTTCTTT.

The rearrangement uses TRBV27 and TRBJ2-7; 7 bases align to TRBD1. CDR3 length: 17 residues. V shed 3 bases, J shed 6 bases, and the junction held 17 bases outside the gene matches. Germline V CDR1 and CDR2: MNHEY, SMNVEV (reference sequence). CDR3 sequence: CASSFDQERGRRAEQYF. CDR3 sequence (DNA): TGTGCCAGCAGTTTCGACCAGGAAAGGGGGCGCCGGGCCGAGCAGTACTTC.

This chain links TRBV4-2 with TRBJ2-1, with D possibly being TRBD2 (5 bases). V lost 1 base to trimming and J lost 12 bases, with 19 bases between them. The CDR3 has 15 amino acids. Germline V gene data show CDR1 as LGHNA and CDR2 as YNFKEQ. Here the CDR3 reads CASSQVVSGLRVQFF. The CDR3 DNA sequence: TGTGCCAGCAGCCAAGTAGTGAGCGGCCTTCGGGTGCAGTTCTTC.

CDR3 protein: CASSQNRVSYYEQYF. Here the CDR3 DNA reads TGTGCCAGCAGCCAAAACAGGGTTTCCTACTACGAGCAGTACTTC. This chain joins TRBV7-2 and TRBJ2-7, with D tentatively TRBD1 (6 bases). CDR1 is SGHTA and CDR2 is FQGNSA in the germline V gene. V was pared by 5 bases and J by 3 bases, with 17 bases between. The CDR3 consists of 15 residues.